One T cell receptor (beta chain) is described in this entry. Its matching antigen is unknown. The data are from a study of post-analysis software for immune sequencing data. Study conclusions and caveats: Five or six TRBV segments were significantly more frequent in patients than in controls. TRBV5-6, TRBV5-1 and TRBV20-1 were among these segments.

Trimming removed 1 base at V and 10 bases at J, with 8 bases between. Germline lookup yields CDR1 SEHNR and CDR2 FQNEAQ (reference sequence). This CDR3 is built from 12 residues. Sequencing libraries made from TCR beta cDNA carried unique molecular identifiers. One entry per CDR3 protein results from TCRdb running MiXCR on the PCR reads. The repertoire consists of about 770,000 distinct CDR3 sequences, with about 45% occurring once and the leading ten covering roughly 4.4%. The TCR comes from a girl aged 10 to 17 with multiple sclerosis. Source material: blood. V is TRBV7-9 and J is TRBJ2-1, with TRBD2 as a possible D gene (5 bases). CDR3 DNA: TGTGCCAGCAGCTTAGGGACTGCGGAGCAGTTCTTC. Its protein is CASSLGTAEQFF.